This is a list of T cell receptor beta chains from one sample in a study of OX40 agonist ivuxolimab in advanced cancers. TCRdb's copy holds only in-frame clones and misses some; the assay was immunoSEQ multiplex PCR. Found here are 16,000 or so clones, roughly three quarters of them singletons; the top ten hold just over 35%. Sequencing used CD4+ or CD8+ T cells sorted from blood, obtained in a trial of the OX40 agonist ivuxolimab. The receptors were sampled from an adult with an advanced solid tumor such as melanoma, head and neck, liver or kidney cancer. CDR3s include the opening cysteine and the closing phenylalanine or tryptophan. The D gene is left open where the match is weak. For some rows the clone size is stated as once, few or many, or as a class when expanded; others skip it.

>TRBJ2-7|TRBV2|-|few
TGTGCCAGCGGGGTCGTCAGGGAGCACGAGCAGTACTTC
CASGVVREHEQYF
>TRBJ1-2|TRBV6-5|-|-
TGTGCCAGCAGTTATGTCGGCGGTTCTAACTATGGCTACACCTTC
CASSYVGGSNYGYTF
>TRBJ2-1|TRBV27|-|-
TGTGCCAGCAGTATGACAGACAATGAGCAGTTCTTC
CASSMTDNEQFF
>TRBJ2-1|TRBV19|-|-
TGTGCCAGTAACCGGGGTATAGGGGAGATCAATGAGCAGTTCTTC
CASNRGIGEINEQFF
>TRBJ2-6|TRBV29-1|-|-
TGCAGCGTTATCCTTAGTCTTGGGGTTGGGAGCTCTGGGGCCAACGTCCTGACTTTC
CSVILSLGVGSSGANVLTF
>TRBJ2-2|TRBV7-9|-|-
TGTGCCAGCAGCCACTCCCTTAGTTCCGGGGAGCTGTTTTTT
CASSHSLSSGELFF
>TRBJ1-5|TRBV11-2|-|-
TGTGCCAGCAGCTCCGGACAGATGGGGAATCAGCCCCAGCATTTT
CASSSGQMGNQPQHF
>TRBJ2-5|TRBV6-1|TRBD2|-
TGTGCCAGCAGTGCGACTAGCGGGAGCGGGGAGACCCAGTACTTC
CASSATSGSGETQYF
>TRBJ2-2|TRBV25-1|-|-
TGTGCCAGCAGTGGCAGGGGTACGAACACCGGGGAGCTGTTTTTT
CASSGRGTNTGELFF
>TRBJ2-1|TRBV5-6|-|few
TGTGCCAGCAGCTGGCGGGCTAGCGAGCAGTTCTTC
CASSWRASEQFF
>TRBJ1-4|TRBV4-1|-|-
TGCGCCAGCAGCCAAGGGGGAGGGCTGTTGAGGAATGAAAAACTGTTTTTT
CASSQGGGLLRNEKLFF
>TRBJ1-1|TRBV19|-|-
TGTGCCAGCTGGGGGGGACCCGGAGCTTTCTTT
CASWGGPGAFF
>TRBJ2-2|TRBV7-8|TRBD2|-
TGTGCCAGCAGGTTCCTAGCGGGAGGGCCCAACACCGGGGAGCTGTTTTTT
CASRFLAGGPNTGELFF
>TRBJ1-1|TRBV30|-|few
TGTGCCTGGAGTTTCACGAACACTGAAGCTTTCTTT
CAWSFTNTEAFF
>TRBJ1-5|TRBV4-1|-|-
TGCGCCAGCAGCCAAGACAGAGGCAATCAGCCCCAGCATTTT
CASSQDRGNQPQHF
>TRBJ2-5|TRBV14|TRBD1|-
TGTGCCAGCAGCCAGGGACAGGGGGCATTGGAGACCCAGTACTTC
CASSQGQGALETQYF
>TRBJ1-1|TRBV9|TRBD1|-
TGTGCCAGCAGCGTAATGTCGACAGGGTACACTGAAGCTTTCTTT
CASSVMSTGYTEAFF
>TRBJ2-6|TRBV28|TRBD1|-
TGTGCCAGCAGTTTATGGGGGACAGGGGACGGGGCCAACGTCCTGACTTTC
CASSLWGTGDGANVLTF
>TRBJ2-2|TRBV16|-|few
TGTGCCAGCAGCTCGGCCTTACTTGAGGAGCTGTTTTTT
CASSSALLEELFF
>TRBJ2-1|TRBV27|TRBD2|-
TGTGCCAGCAGTTTAGGGGACGGGGGGGATGAGCAGTTCTTC
CASSLGDGGDEQFF
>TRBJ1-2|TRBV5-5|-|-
TGTGCCAGCAGCTTAGTTGCGGGGAACTATTATGGCTACACCTTC
CASSLVAGNYYGYTF
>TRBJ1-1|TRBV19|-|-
TGTGCCAGTAGTGGGGTTGTCACTGAAGCTTTCTTT
CASSGVVTEAFF
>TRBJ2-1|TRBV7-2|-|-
TGTGCCAGCAGCCGGGTGGGTTACAATGAGCAGTTCTTC
CASSRVGYNEQFF
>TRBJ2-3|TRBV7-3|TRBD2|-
TGTGCCAGCGGCGGGACTAGCGGGAGCACAGATACGCAGTATTTT
CASGGTSGSTDTQYF
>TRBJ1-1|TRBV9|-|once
TGTGCCAGCAGCGTAGGAAGGGGCCCGAACACTGAAGCTTTCTTT
CASSVGRGPNTEAFF
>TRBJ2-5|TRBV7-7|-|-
TGTGCTAGCAGCCCAATCTATGGGGGCAGAGAGACCCAGTACTTC
CASSPIYGGRETQYF